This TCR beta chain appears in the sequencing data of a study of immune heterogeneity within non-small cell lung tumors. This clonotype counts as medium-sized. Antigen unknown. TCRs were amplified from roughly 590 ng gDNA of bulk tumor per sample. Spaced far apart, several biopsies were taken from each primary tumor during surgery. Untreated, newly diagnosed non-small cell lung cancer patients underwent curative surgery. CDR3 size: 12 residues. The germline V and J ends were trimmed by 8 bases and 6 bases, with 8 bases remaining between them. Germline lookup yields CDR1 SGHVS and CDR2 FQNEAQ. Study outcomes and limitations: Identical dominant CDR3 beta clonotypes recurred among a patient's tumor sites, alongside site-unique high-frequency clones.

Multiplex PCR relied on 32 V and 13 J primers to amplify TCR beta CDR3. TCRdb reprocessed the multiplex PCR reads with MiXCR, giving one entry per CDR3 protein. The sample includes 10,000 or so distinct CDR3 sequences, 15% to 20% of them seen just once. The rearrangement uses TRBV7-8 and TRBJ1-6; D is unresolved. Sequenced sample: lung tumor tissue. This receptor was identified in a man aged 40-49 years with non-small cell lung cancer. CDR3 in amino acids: CASREGNSPLHF. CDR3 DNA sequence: TGTGCCAGCCGGGAGGGTAATTCACCCCTCCACTTT.